Listed below are T cell receptor beta chains from one sample, sequenced in a study of shared T cell receptors in the human thymus. Assay: immunoSEQ multiplex PCR; the TCRdb copy retains only in-frame clones and omits some. Of fewer than 700,000 clones in the sample, roughly 88% were seen once. This sample was also put to use in a study of human thymus T cells.

The source material was thymocytes. Receptors originate from a boy younger than two with a congenital heart defect. The conserved cysteine and the conserved F or W are not part of the CDR3 here.

V gene	J gene	CDR3 protein
TRBV5-6	TRBJ2-1	ASNTKGPSGAYNEQF
TRBV7-9	TRBJ2-3	ASSLAGGLTQY
TRBV12-5	TRBJ2-3	ASGLKITGRDLTDTQY
TRBV15	TRBJ2-1	ATAHIGGTSGREGSYNEQF
TRBV5-1	TRBJ2-1	ASSPLEGGYNEQF
TRBV29-1	TRBJ1-1	SVEKGRTGESGTEAF
TRBV27	TRBJ2-2	ASSPPGTGELF
TRBV19	TRBJ2-7	ASSAASGTSYLAYEQY
TRBV9	TRBJ1-4	ASSVDGEGKLF
TRBV6-1	TRBJ1-1	ASSSITEAF
TRBV15	TRBJ2-5	ATSRDRELGETQY
TRBV14	TRBJ2-7	ASSPTGPTYEQY
TRBV5-6	TRBJ2-1	ASSTDLVRGLTF
TRBV7-7	TRBJ2-5	ASCPGGEKTQY
TRBV4-3	TRBJ2-3	ASSLTGDYTQY
TRBV7-2	TRBJ1-1	ASSPDRWKGNTEAF
TRBV28	TRBJ1-5	ASRSYRGLGQPQH
TRBV7-9	TRBJ1-1	ASSFRGNTEAF
TRBV10-2	TRBJ1-4	ASKEDEKLF
TRBV10-3	TRBJ2-2	AIPSRDYSGRRPNTGELF
TRBV6-5	TRBJ2-7	ASSPNRTGNEQY
TRBV4-1	TRBJ2-2	ASSQPDSTYTGELF
TRBV27	-	ASRGPGSKGQGIYEQY
TRBV14	TRBJ2-5	ASSQDGDRGPPETQY
TRBV5-6	TRBJ1-4	ASSLRWTNNEKLF
TRBV27	TRBJ2-4	ASSPLAKNIQY
TRBV30	TRBJ2-4	AWSPRDRVSIAKNIQY
TRBV11-2	TRBJ2-4	ASSLGGVRAAKNIQY
TRBV29-1	TRBJ2-7	SVRDSVYEQY
TRBV19	TRBJ1-5	ASTPLGPGPNNQPQH
TRBV28	TRBJ1-4	ASSFLEGARGNEKLF
TRBV25-1	TRBJ2-7	ASSAGHRSYEQY